These T cell receptor beta chains were read from a single sample in a study of blood T cell repertoires in COVID-19. Sequenced by immunoSEQ multiplex PCR; TCRdb stores in-frame clones only, minus some. The repertoire includes fewer than 90,000 clones, about 89% of them detected once, and 4.5% to 5.5% sits in the top ten. The sample comprised peripheral blood. These receptors originate from a man between 50 and 59 years old with active or convalescent COVID-19. Each CDR3 is given with its conserved first and last residue. The size entry is marked missing in some rows and otherwise reads once, few, many or a size class.

v_call	j_call	clone_size	cdr3_aa
TRBV6-2/TRBV6-3	TRBJ1-6	-	CASSYQGTGGSPLHF
TRBV2	TRBJ1-1	-	CASRMQGSTEAFF
TRBV7-2	TRBJ2-2	-	CASSVLTSGVRTGELFF
TRBV3-1/TRBV3-2	TRBJ2-3	-	CASSLGRGAADTQYF
TRBV7-6	TRBJ1-5	once	CASGGVNQPQHF
TRBV5-6	TRBJ1-2	-	CASMQKGGYGYTF
TRBV28	TRBJ1-1	-	CASLGQPNTEAFF
TRBV7-9	TRBJ2-5	-	CASSLGREQETQYF
TRBV12-3/TRBV12-4	TRBJ2-5	-	CASSPEETQYF
TRBV24-1	TRBJ1-2	-	CATSPRQGYGYTF
TRBV28	TRBJ1-1	-	CASSRPDRLDTEAFF
TRBV30	TRBJ2-2	-	CAWRGQGNTGELFF
TRBV13	TRBJ2-5	-	CASSHGLAGQETQYF
TRBV6-5	TRBJ1-1	-	CASRKGTGIRTEAFF
TRBV5-1	TRBJ2-1	-	CASSAGLAGPRDEQFF
TRBV7-2	TRBJ2-7	-	CASSLGRGDYEQYF
TRBV3-1/TRBV3-2	TRBJ1-4	-	CASSPRLGNEKLFF
TRBV11-2	TRBJ2-1	-	CASGLAGNPNEQFF
TRBV19	TRBJ2-1	-	CASTSGSYNEQFF
TRBV11-2	TRBJ2-1	-	CASSRTGEQFF
TRBV18	TRBJ2-3	-	CASSAGDTQYF
TRBV3-1/TRBV3-2	TRBJ2-2	-	CASSLSGGAGELFF
TRBV7-9	TRBJ1-2	once	CASSLGTYGYTF
TRBV7-8	TRBJ2-5	-	CASSPTGSMETQYF
TRBV10-3	TRBJ2-2	few	CAISTGTGGTGELFF
TRBV3-1/TRBV3-2	TRBJ1-4	-	CASSQVSGNEKLFF
TRBV28	TRBJ2-5	-	CASRAGTSVGQETQYF
TRBV19	TRBJ2-1	-	CASSINGEQFF
TRBV5-1	TRBJ2-2	-	CASSLKITNTGELFF
TRBV28	TRBJ1-1	-	CASTRMNTEAFF
TRBV11-2	TRBJ2-2	-	CASSLRSGGDTGELFF
TRBV27	TRBJ1-6	once	CASSLMGRGLGSPLHF
TRBV6-6	TRBJ1-5	-	CASSYPTAEAQPQHF
TRBV5-1	TRBJ1-2	-	CASSLNTGQDYGYTF
TRBV12-5	TRBJ1-1	-	CASGLGGQGKMNTEAFF
TRBV28	TRBJ1-2	-	CASRLTGGGNYGYTF
TRBV14	TRBJ1-4	few	CASSQSREKLFF
TRBV11-2	TRBJ2-5	-	CASSLGSRGETQYF
TRBV7-2	TRBJ1-2	-	CASSFRQEFGGYTF
TRBV29-1	TRBJ2-2	-	CSARDRNTGELFF
TRBV6-6	TRBJ2-3	-	CASSPPGGGLLTDTQYF
TRBV28	TRBJ2-5	-	CASSFLPQGGETQYF
TRBV3-1/TRBV3-2	TRBJ2-5	once	CASSYGQGGETQYF
TRBV6-5	TRBJ1-3	-	CASSYDRGGNTIYF
TRBV27	TRBJ2-5	-	CASSIKASGGFRAVQTQYF
TRBV2	TRBJ2-1	-	CASSGQGAFYEQFF
TRBV2	TRBJ1-5	-	CASTLDSSNQPQHF
TRBV7-8	TRBJ1-6	-	CASSLGDRGSPLHF
TRBV6-5	TRBJ1-1	-	CATWGTGITTEAFF